Presented here are 14 T cell receptor beta chains from one specimen sequenced in a study of blood T cell repertoires in COVID-19. This table comes from immunoSEQ multiplex PCR, and its TCRdb copy is limited to in-frame clones, with some not included. In the table there are 100,000 to 150,000 clones, roughly 90% of which are singletons. What was sequenced was peripheral blood. Every receptor here comes from a man aged 70-80 years with active COVID-19.

The chain uses TRBV7-3 and TRBJ2-2, with D unresolved. This CDR3 has 14 residues. Germline-derived CDR1 and CDR2 are SGHTA and FQGTGA. V lost 3 bases, J lost 0 bases, and 5 bases lay in between. For the CDR3, the DNA is TGTGCCAGCAGCTTTCAGGCGAACACCGGGGAGCTGTTTTTT. As protein: CASSFQANTGELFF.

V and J are TRBV30 and TRBJ2-3; 12 positions agree with TRBD2. This CDR3 region has 15 residues. Trimming took 8 bases from V and 6 from J; bases not matched to a gene: 12. Germline assignment: CDR1 GTSNPN and CDR2 SVGIG (reference sequence). The CDR3 bases are TGTGCCCTCCACTCTAGCGGGAGGGCCGGGGATACGCAGTATTTT. Amino acid sequence: CALHSSGRAGDTQYF.

The chain has TRBV2 and TRBJ2-2, with 9 bases identical to TRBD1. V shed 4 bases and J 5 bases; nucleotides not matched to a gene: 5. The CDR3 is 15 amino acids. Germline CDR1 SNHLY, CDR2 FYNNEI. CDR3 loop: CASSARQGETGELFF. The CDR3 DNA follows: TGTGCCAGCAGTGCGCGACAGGGGGAGACCGGGGAGCTGTTTTTT.

V usage is TRBV5-6 and J usage is TRBJ2-1; 7 nucleotides agree with TRBD1. Losses at the gene ends were 4 bases for V and 7 bases for J; bases not matched to a gene: 17. CDR1 SGHDT and CDR2 YYEEEE come from the germline V gene. This CDR3 has 17 residues. CDR3 DNA sequence: TGTGCCAGCAGCATGACAGGGAAAGGTTTACAGGGTAATGAGCAGTTCTTC. Translated: CASSMTGKGLQGNEQFF.

This chain connects TRBV10-2 to TRBJ2-1; the D gene is possibly TRBD1 (6 bases). Germline-derived CDR1 and CDR2 are WSHSY and SAAADI. V lost 6 bases and J lost 7, with 16 bases in between. The CDR3 consists of 14 residues. CDR3 in amino acids: CASSGDRLGNEQFF. CDR3 nucleotide sequence: TGCGCCAGCAGCGGAGACAGGCTCGGGAATGAGCAGTTCTTC.

This clone came up once. The gene calls are TRBV6-5 and TRBJ1-1; TRBD1 might be the D (6 bases). V gave up 5 bases and J gave up 9 bases, with 10 bases separating them. The germline V gene has CDR1 MNHEY and CDR2 SVGAGI. CDR3 length equals 11 residues. CDR3 DNA sequence: TGTGCCAGCAGTCTTACAGGGAAAGCTTTCTTT. Its translation: CASSLTGKAFF.

This chain joins TRBV4-3 and TRBJ2-7; 9 bases agree with TRBD2. The CDR3 consists of 16 residues. Looked up from germline, CDR1 is LGHNA and CDR2 is YSLEER. V was pared by 3 bases and J by 2 bases, with 8 bases of the junction left unmatched. CDR3 protein: CASSQGPSGTPYEQYF. CDR3 DNA: TGCGCCAGCAGCCAGGGACCTAGCGGGACCCCCTACGAGCAGTACTTC.

The V call is TRBV11-3, the J call TRBJ1-1, with 12 bases identical to TRBD1. Germline V CDR1 and CDR2: SGHNT, YENEEA. The CDR3 sequence is 14 residues long. V shed 5 bases and J 7 bases; nucleotides not matched to a gene: 5. The CDR3 loop is CASSTGQGAGEAFF. The CDR3 region has the DNA TGTGCCAGCAGCACGGGACAGGGGGCAGGTGAAGCTTTCTTT.

V usage is TRBV24-1 and J usage is TRBJ2-1; TRBD1 might be the D (6 bases). Germline V CDR1 and CDR2: KGHDR, SFDVKD. This CDR3 has 15 amino acids. V was shortened by 1 base and J by 7 bases, with 13 bases between the two germline ends. Written as DNA, the CDR3 is TGTGCCACCAGTGATTTTATCGGTACAGGGAATGAGCAGTTCTTC. Amino acid sequence: CATSDFIGTGNEQFF.

The rearrangement joins TRBV4-1 to TRBJ2-1; a possible D gene is TRBD2 (5 bases). The CDR3 has 16 amino acids. Trimming stripped 1 base from V and 3 bases from J, with 13 bases between. Looked up from germline, CDR1 is MGHRA and CDR2 is YSYEKL. The CDR3 DNA reads as TGCGCCAGCAGCCAAGGCCCCAGCGGATTCTACAATGAGCAGTTCTTC. Translated: CASSQGPSGFYNEQFF.

This chain's CDR3 is CAIAGLNSYEQYF. CDR3 nucleotides: TGTGCCATAGCGGGGCTGAATTCCTACGAGCAGTACTTC. V and J are TRBV28 and TRBJ2-7; 8 positions agree with TRBD2. Germline CDR1 and CDR2: MDHEN and SYDVKM. There are 13 residues in the CDR3. V gave up 10 bases and J gave up 1 base; unmatched junction bases: 6.

The chain combines TRBV2 with TRBJ2-3; the match to TRBD2 covers 11 bases. The J segment lost 2 bases and the V segment lost 8 bases, leaving 6 bases of the junction unmatched. The germline CDR1 and CDR2 sequences are SNHLY and FYNNEI. The CDR3 sequence is 15 residues long. CDR3 coding DNA: TGTGCCAGCGGGGGGACTAGCGGTCCCACAGATACGCAGTATTTT. Translating it yields CASGGTSGPTDTQYF.

The chain joins TRBV28 to TRBJ2-1, with 14 bases lining up with TRBD2. CDR1 is MDHEN, CDR2 SYDVKM, per germline. This CDR3 is built from 17 residues. Trimming took 3 bases from V and 14 from J; bases not matched to a gene: 15. The CDR3 region has the DNA TGTGCCAGCAGTTTGGGAATCGGGACTAGCGGGAGAGACCGGGAGTTCTTC. Its protein is CASSLGIGTSGRDREFF.

This chain links TRBV4-1 with TRBJ1-1, with TRBD1 matching over 8 bases. The CDR3 loop spans 15 amino acids. The germline V gene encodes CDR1 MGHRA and CDR2 YSYEKL. Trimming at V came to 3 bases and at J to 5 bases, leaving 8 bases not matched to a gene. The chain's CDR3 is CASSQDRQGRTEAFF. CDR3 nucleotide sequence: TGCGCCAGCAGCCAGGACAGACAGGGGCGTACTGAAGCTTTCTTT.